The clone carrying this T cell receptor beta chain has a handful of counts. TCRdb independently ran MiXCR on the 5' RACE reads; one entry per CDR3 protein. The sample includes a few hundred thousand distinct CDR3 sequences, 20% to 25% seen only once; the top ten take roughly 13%. The data were taken from a study of CD8 T cells in ankylosing spondylitis. This TCR came from a male donor with ankylosing spondylitis or in good health (not recorded which). The sample was blood, either unsorted or a sorted T cell fraction (not recorded which).

CDR3 DNA sequence: TGTGCCAGCAGTTTTGGCAAAACCTACGAGCAGTACTTC. It yields the protein CASSFGKTYEQYF. The chain links TRBV12-3 or TRBV12-4 to TRBJ2-7; D is ambiguous. CDR3 length: 13 amino acids. V shed 3 bases and J shed 2 bases, with 8 bases lying between them.